Listed below are T cell receptor beta chains from one sample, sequenced in a study of siplizumab effects on memory and regulatory T cells. TCRdb's copy holds only in-frame clones and misses some; the assay was immunoSEQ multiplex PCR. The sample contains over 100,000 clones, just under 95% of which appear only once. What was sequenced was non-Treg CD4+ T cells sorted from blood. Source of these receptors: a human donor in good health. CDR3s leave out the opening cysteine and the closing phenylalanine or tryptophan. Fields, in order: V gene, J gene, CDR3 protein.

V: TRBV30; J: TRBJ2-5; CDR3: AWSVGSGGSETQY
V: TRBV19; J: TRBJ1-3; CDR3: ASSGDRAGGNTIY
V: TRBV11-2; J: TRBJ2-7; CDR3: ASSASSGGVYEQY
V: TRBV7-9; J: TRBJ1-2; CDR3: ASSLVDRYYGYT
V: TRBV6-6; J: TRBJ2-7; CDR3: ASRPGQLLHEQY
V: TRBV5-1; J: TRBJ2-2; CDR3: ASGAVAGATGELF
V: TRBV23-1; J: TRBJ1-2; CDR3: ASISTYGYT
V: TRBV6-5; J: TRBJ1-3; CDR3: ASRGGDGNTIY
V: TRBV11-2; J: TRBJ2-3; CDR3: ASTTLYTDTQY
V: TRBV18; J: TRBJ1-1; CDR3: ASSPPGRGNTEAF
V: TRBV27; J: TRBJ2-3; CDR3: ASSFMDSTDTQY
V: TRBV7-9; J: TRBJ1-1; CDR3: ASSLHGANTEAF
V: TRBV5-1; J: TRBJ2-1; CDR3: ASSLDAGGTNEQF
V: TRBV4-2; J: TRBJ2-2; CDR3: ASSQAQGGTGELF
V: TRBV29-1; J: TRBJ2-7; CDR3: SYSTGAYEQY
V: TRBV5-6; J: TRBJ1-2; CDR3: ASSLMSVSHYGYT
V: TRBV11-2; J: TRBJ1-1; CDR3: ASSPSLGLNEAF
V: TRBV7-6; J: TRBJ2-1; CDR3: ASSLHGDSYNEQF
V: TRBV4-3; J: TRBJ2-3; CDR3: ASSQDSPGLAGKSTDTQY
V: TRBV7-9; J: TRBJ2-3; CDR3: ASSSVEGSYTDTQY
V: TRBV18; J: TRBJ2-1; CDR3: ASSLGLALGEQF
V: TRBV5-8; J: TRBJ1-3; CDR3: ASSFISRGLNTIY
V: TRBV6-4; J: TRBJ2-2; CDR3: ASRTSGNTGELF
V: TRBV2; J: TRBJ2-3; CDR3: ASSERSTLSTDTQY
V: TRBV5-1; J: TRBJ2-1; CDR3: ASQLAGVPEQF
V: TRBV10-3; J: TRBJ1-3; CDR3: AIQGGSGNTIY
V: TRBV18; J: TRBJ1-1; CDR3: ASSPTGNTEAF
V: TRBV6-5; J: TRBJ2-7; CDR3: ASSYSNVNEQY
V: TRBV12-5; J: TRBJ2-7; CDR3: ASGPTEYEQY
V: TRBV6-5; J: TRBJ2-3; CDR3: ASSYRGGINTDTQY
V: TRBV6-6; J: TRBJ1-2; CDR3: ASSRSNYGYT
V: TRBV7-9; J: TRBJ1-6; CDR3: ASRNTGDGGASPLH
V: TRBV5-1; J: TRBJ2-3; CDR3: ASSLAFTRETDTQY
V: TRBV4-3; J: TRBJ1-4; CDR3: ASSQGGVTNEKLF
V: TRBV18; J: TRBJ1-2; CDR3: ASSPGVGNYGYT
V: TRBV4-2; J: TRBJ1-3; CDR3: ASSQDESGISGNTIY
V: TRBV19; J: TRBJ2-3; CDR3: ASSISPSGGAYRDTQY
V: TRBV7-2; J: TRBJ1-5; CDR3: ASGWAGEVQPQH
V: TRBV6-5; J: TRBJ1-2; CDR3: ASRQGIYYGYT
V: TRBV5-5; J: TRBJ2-3; CDR3: ASSFLPGQPDTQY
V: TRBV6-4; J: TRBJ2-3; CDR3: ASRDRYTDTQY
V: TRBV6-5; J: TRBJ2-3; CDR3: AARSAISTDTQY
V: TRBV30; J: TRBJ2-3; CDR3: AWRSQNPGTDTQY
V: TRBV11-2; J: TRBJ2-1; CDR3: ASSPIANEQF
V: TRBV27; J: TRBJ2-3; CDR3: ASSTGLAGVTDTQY